These 8 T cell receptor beta chains originate from one sample sequenced in a study of neoadjuvant anti-PD-1 for oral cavity cancer. Here immunoSEQ multiplex PCR was the method, and the copy in TCRdb shows in-frame clones only, minus some. The profile shows about 72,000 clones, over 70% of them singletons. Sequenced material: PBMCs, taken before nivolumab (anti-PD-1) treatment. These receptors were collected from a person aged 35 to 85 with oral cavity squamous cell carcinoma.

The J gene is TRBJ1-2, the V gene TRBV7-8; 8 bases agree with TRBD1. The CDR3 runs 17 residues. Trimming at V came to 5 bases and at J to 0 bases, leaving 11 bases not matched to a gene. In germline, CDR1 is SGHVS, CDR2 FQNEAQ. The CDR3 protein is CASSPRQGSTANYGYTF. The CDR3 nucleotides are TGTGCCAGCAGCCCGCGACAGGGGTCCACAGCTAACTATGGCTACACCTTC.

CDR3 protein: CASSFWGDTQYF. The CDR3 nucleotides read TGTGCCAGCAGTTTCTGGGGAGATACGCAGTATTTT. The chain joins TRBV27 to TRBJ2-3; D not certain. CDR3 size: 12 residues. The ends were cut back, 3 bases at V and 5 bases at J, with 6 bases in the middle. Germline values: CDR1 MNHEY, CDR2 SMNVEV (reference sequence).

V gene TRBV27 combines with J gene TRBJ2-3, with 8 bases identical to TRBD2. The CDR3 is 15 amino acids. Losses at the gene ends were 2 bases for V and 5 bases for J; bases not matched to a gene: 6. Germline CDR1 MNHEY, CDR2 SMNVEV (reference sequence). The CDR3 reads CASSLMLAGIDTQYF. CDR3 coding DNA: TGTGCCAGCAGTTTAATGCTAGCGGGTATAGATACGCAGTATTTT.

The chain combines TRBV7-9 with TRBJ2-5, with D unresolved. Trimming removed 5 bases from V and 5 bases from J, with 12 bases in between. This CDR3 is built from 13 residues. CDR1 and CDR2 (germline): SEHNR, FQNEAQ (reference sequence). The DNA for the CDR3 is TGTGCCAGCAGCGTGGGGTCCCGGGAGACCCAGTACTTC. Its translation: CASSVGSRETQYF.

J is TRBJ2-5 and V is TRBV7-9; 9 bases fit TRBD2. Trimming at V came to 1 base and at J to 4 bases, leaving 1 base not matched to a gene. Germline CDR1 reads SEHNR; CDR2 reads FQNEAQ (reference sequence). The CDR3 spans 14 residues. The CDR3, as DNA: TGTGCCAGCAGCTTAGAAGCGGGAGGAGAGACCCAGTACTTC. Its translation: CASSLEAGGETQYF. Combining the CDR3 with reference TRBV7-9 and TRBJ2-5 gives the whole variable domain DTGVSQNPRHKITKRGQNVTFRCDPISEHNRLYWYRQTLGQGPEFLTYFQNEAQLEKSRLLSDRFSAERPKGSFSTLEIQRTEQGDSAMYLCASSLEAGGETQYFGPGTRLLVL.

This clone was observed once. This chain connects TRBV11-3 to TRBJ1-1; possibly TRBD1 for D (6 bases). This CDR3 contains 16 residues. Between the trimmed V and J ends, which lost 0 bases and 3 bases, there was a span of 14 bases. Germline CDR1 reads SGHNT; CDR2 reads YENEEA. CDR3 sequence reads: CASSLDFRGRDTEAFF. In DNA form, the CDR3 reads TGTGCCAGCAGCTTAGATTTCCGGGGGCGGGACACTGAAGCTTTCTTT.

The chain recombines TRBV30 with TRBJ1-2; 7 bases fit TRBD1. This CDR3 has 13 amino acids. V was clipped by 4 bases and J by 6 bases; unmatched bases: 8. The germline CDR1 and CDR2 sequences are GTSNPN and SVGIG (reference sequence). CDR3 sequence (DNA): TGTGCCTGGAAAAAGGGGACAGTTGATGGCTACACCTTC. This translates into CAWKKGTVDGYTF.

The genes are TRBV29-1 and TRBJ2-7, with D possibly being TRBD2 (7 bases). Trimming took 8 bases from V and 4 from J, leaving 21 bases between them. The germline V gene encodes CDR1 SQVTM and CDR2 ANQGSEA. The CDR3 sequence is 14 residues long. The CDR3 DNA follows: TGCAGCCCCCCGGGGACAACTAGCGTTTACGAGCAGTACTTC. Residues: CSPPGTTSVYEQYF.